This T cell receptor (beta chain) appears in the sequencing data of a study of blood T cells in healthy people across ages. This clonotype was counted at least ten times. It was with a sample-barcoded 5' primer and a J-beta primer mix that a second PCR of about 6 to 11 cycles was run. MiXCR was run by TCRdb on the 5' RACE reads, yielding one entry per CDR3 protein. This table holds about 1.6 million distinct CDR3 sequences, about 35% found once. This CDR3 has 19 amino acids. J was trimmed by 1 base and V by 2 bases; bases with no gene match: 16. CDR1 and CDR2 (germline): ENHRY, SYGVKD. The sequence was obtained from a woman under 40 in good health. The source material was blood. V is TRBV10-3 and J is TRBJ2-7; 8 nucleotides align to TRBD2. Written as DNA, the CDR3 is TGTGCCATCAGTGAGAGGCTCACCCGGGGGGGTTACCGGTCCTACGAGCAGTACTTC. This encodes CAISERLTRGGYRSYEQYF.